The source of this T cell receptor (beta chain) is a study of shared clonotypes between healthy human individuals. General study points: Memory subsets generally showed smaller estimated richness than naive subsets did. Clonotype sharing among donors, it was expected, would be affected by sequencing depth.

In the case of this clone: Its antigen is not identified.

The deep-level immunoSEQ assay was used. The protocol was immunoSEQ multiplex PCR, while the TCRdb copy is restricted to in-frame clones and leaves out a portion. The repertoire consists of some 1.4 million clones, with approximately 96% occurring once and the leading ten covering roughly 1.2%. The CD4+ fraction was divided into a CD45RA+ naive subset and a CD45RA-negative memory subset. The CDR3 extends over 14 amino acids. Trimming removed 0 bases at V and 2 bases at J, with 8 bases between. Germline V gene data show CDR1 as SGHRS and CDR2 as YFSETQ. The sequenced material came from naive CD4+ T cells sorted from blood. Subset meaning: CD45RA+ positively selected. The receptor comes from a man aged 30 to 39 in good health. The V gene is TRBV5-1, the J gene TRBJ1-2; D is possibly TRBD1 (6 bases). The CDR3 DNA reads as TGCGCCAGCAGCTTGGCCGGGACAAACTATGGCTACACCTTC. It translates to CASSLAGTNYGYTF.